This T cell receptor beta chain came from a study of blood T cell repertoires in COVID-19. Study-wide context: COVID-19 samples from acute and convalescent phases originated in the United States, Italy and Spain.

Per the study methods: Reference gene primer amplification in the assay estimated nucleated cell counts. This table comes from immunoSEQ multiplex PCR, and its TCRdb copy is limited to in-frame clones, with some not included. V, J and clone size were drawn from that table, and D and trimming were deduced from the DNA. This repertoire shows roughly 280,000 clones, 75% to 90% found once; its top ten account for around 4.5%. V was clipped by 0 bases and J by 6 bases, with 7 bases between them. The CDR3 is 13 amino acids. CDR1 is SGHDN and CDR2 is FVKESK in the germline V gene. Material: peripheral blood. The source of this sequence is a man aged 55 to 70 who had recovered from COVID-19. This chain links TRBV14 with TRBJ2-3; D unresolved. In nucleotides, the CDR3 is TGTGCCAGCAGCCAAGACCACGCGGATACGCAGTATTTT. Translated, it gives CASSQDHADTQYF.